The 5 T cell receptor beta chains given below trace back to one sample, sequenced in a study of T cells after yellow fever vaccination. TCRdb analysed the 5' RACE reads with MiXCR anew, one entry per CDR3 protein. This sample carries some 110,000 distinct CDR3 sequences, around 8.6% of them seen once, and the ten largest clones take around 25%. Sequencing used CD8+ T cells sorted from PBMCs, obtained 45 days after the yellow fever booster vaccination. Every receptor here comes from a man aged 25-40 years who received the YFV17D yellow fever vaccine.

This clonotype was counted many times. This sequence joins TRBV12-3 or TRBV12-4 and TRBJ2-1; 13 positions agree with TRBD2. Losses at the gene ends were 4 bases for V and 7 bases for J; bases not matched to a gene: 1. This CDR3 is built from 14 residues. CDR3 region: CASSSTSGRNEQFF. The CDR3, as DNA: TGTGCCAGCAGTTCGACTAGCGGGAGGAATGAGCAGTTCTTC.

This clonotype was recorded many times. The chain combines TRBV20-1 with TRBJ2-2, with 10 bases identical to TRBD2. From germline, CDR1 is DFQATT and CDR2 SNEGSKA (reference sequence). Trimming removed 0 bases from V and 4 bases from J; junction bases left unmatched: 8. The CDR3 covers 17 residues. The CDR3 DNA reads TGCAGTGCTAGAGATCCTAGCGGGAGCGGGGTCACCGGGGAGCTGTTTTTT. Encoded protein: CSARDPSGSGVTGELFF.

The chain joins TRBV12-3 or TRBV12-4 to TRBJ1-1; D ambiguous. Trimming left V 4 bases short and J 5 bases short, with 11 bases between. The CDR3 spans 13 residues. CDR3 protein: CASSSRANTEAFF. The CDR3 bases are TGTGCCAGCAGTTCCCGGGCAAATACTGAAGCTTTCTTT.

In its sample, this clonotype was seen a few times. CDR3 loop: CASSLSREVTDTQYF. For the CDR3, the DNA is TGTGCCAGCAGTTTATCCAGGGAGGTCACAGATACGCAGTATTTT. This chain connects TRBV28 to TRBJ2-3; D might be TRBD2 (6 bases). V lost 1 base to trimming and J lost 2 bases, with 10 bases between them. CDR3 length: 15 amino acids. The germline CDR1 and CDR2 sequences are MDHEN and SYDVKM. Looking up the rest from reference TRBV28 and TRBJ2-3 gives the full variable domain: DVKVTQSSRYLVKRTGEKVFLECVQDMDHENMFWYRQDPGLGLRLIYFSYDVKMKEKGDIPEGYSVSREKKERFSLILESASTNQTSMYLCASSLSREVTDTQYFGPGTRLTVL.

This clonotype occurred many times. As DNA, the CDR3 is TGTGCCAGCAGCAGACCGGGACAGAAGCCGGATACGCAGTATTTT. Amino acids: CASSRPGQKPDTQYF. This rearrangement joins TRBV7-9 to TRBJ2-3; 7 bases are a match to TRBD1. The junction had 11 bases not matched to a gene; V was cut back by 5 bases and J by 6 bases. The CDR3 has 15 amino acids. CDR1 is SEHNR, CDR2 FQNEAQ, per germline (reference sequence).